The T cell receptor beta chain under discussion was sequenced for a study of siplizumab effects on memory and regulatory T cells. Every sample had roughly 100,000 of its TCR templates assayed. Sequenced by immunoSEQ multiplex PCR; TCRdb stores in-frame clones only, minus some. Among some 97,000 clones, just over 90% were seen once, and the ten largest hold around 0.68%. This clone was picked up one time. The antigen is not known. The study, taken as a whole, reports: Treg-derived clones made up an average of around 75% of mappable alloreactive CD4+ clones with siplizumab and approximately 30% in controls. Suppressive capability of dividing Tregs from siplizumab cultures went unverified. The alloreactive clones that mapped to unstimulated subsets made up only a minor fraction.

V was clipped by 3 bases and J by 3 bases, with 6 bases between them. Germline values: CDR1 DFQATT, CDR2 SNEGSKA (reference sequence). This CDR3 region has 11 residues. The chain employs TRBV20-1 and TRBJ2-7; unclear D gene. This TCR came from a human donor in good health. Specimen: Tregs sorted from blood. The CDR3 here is CSASSFYEQYF. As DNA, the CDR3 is TGCAGTGCTAGTTCCTTCTACGAGCAGTACTTC.